Listed here is a single TCR beta chain. The sample belongs to a study of blood T cell repertoires in COVID-19. Study as a whole: The cDNA or gDNA used as material had been derived from T cells, B-cell-depleted T cells, or PBMCs.

This CDR3 contains 14 residues. CDR1 is WSHSY, CDR2 SAAADI, per germline. Trimming took off 0 bases at V and 9 bases at J, with 12 bases between the two ends. Sequenced by immunoSEQ multiplex PCR; TCRdb stores in-frame clones only, minus some. Altogether around 78,000 clones are present, approximately 85% being singletons, with the ten largest covering nearly 45%. Sequencing was carried out using peripheral blood. This receptor was taken from a human donor in a cohort sampled during active COVID-19. This chain joins TRBV10-2 and TRBJ1-5; TRBD1 might be the D (5 bases). CDR3 sequence: CASSESGGVGPQHF. The DNA of the CDR3 is TGCGCCAGCAGTGAGTCTGGGGGGGTGGGGCCCCAGCATTTT.